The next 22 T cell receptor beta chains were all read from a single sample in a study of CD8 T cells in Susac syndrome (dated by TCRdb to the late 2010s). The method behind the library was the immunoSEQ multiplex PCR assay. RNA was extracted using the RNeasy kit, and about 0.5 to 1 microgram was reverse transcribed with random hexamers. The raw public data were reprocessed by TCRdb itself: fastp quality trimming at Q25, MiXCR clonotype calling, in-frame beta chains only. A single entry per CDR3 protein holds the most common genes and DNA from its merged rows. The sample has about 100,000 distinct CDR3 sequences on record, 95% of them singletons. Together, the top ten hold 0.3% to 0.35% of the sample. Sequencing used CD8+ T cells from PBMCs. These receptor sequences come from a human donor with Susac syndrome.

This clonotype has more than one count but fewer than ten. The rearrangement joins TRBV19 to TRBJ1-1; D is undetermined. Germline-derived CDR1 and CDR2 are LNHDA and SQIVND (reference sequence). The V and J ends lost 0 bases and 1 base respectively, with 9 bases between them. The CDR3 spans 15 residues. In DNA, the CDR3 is TGTGCCAGTAGTATAGACGAGGGCCCGAACACTGAAGCTTTCTTT. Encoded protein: CASSIDEGPNTEAFF.

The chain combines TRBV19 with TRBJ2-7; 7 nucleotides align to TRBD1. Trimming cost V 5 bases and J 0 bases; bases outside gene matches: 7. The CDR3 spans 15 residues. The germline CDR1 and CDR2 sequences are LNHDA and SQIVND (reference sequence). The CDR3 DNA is TGTGCCAGTAGTGACGGGACAGCAAACTCCTACGAGCAGTACTTC. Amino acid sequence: CASSDGTANSYEQYF.

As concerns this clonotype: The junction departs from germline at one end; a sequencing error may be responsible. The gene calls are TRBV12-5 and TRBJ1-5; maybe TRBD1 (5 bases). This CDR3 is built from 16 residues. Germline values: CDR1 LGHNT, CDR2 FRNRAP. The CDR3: CASGTGRGTSHQPQHF. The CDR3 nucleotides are TGTGCTAGTGGGACGGGACGTGGTACTAGCCATCAGCCCCAGCATTTT.

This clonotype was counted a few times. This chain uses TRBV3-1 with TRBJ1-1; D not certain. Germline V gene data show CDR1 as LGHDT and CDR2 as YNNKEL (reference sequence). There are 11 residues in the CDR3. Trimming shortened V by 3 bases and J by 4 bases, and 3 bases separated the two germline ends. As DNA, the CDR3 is TGTGCCAGCAGCCATGGCACTGAAGCTTTCTTT. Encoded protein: CASSHGTEAFF. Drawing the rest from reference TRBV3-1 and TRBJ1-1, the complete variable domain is DTAVSQTPKYLVTQMGNDKSIKCEQNLGHDTMYWYKQDSKKFLKIMFSYNNKELIINETVPNRFSPKSPDKAHLNLHINSLELGDSAVYFCASSHGTEAFFGQGTRLTVV.

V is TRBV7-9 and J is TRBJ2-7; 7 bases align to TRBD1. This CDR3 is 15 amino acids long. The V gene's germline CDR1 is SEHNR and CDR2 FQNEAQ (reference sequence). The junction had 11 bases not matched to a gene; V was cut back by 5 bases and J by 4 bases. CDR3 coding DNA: TGTGCCAGCAGCCGCTTGACAGGGTCCGCTTACGAGCAGTACTTC. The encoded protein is CASSRLTGSAYEQYF. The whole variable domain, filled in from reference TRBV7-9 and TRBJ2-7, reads DTGVSQNPRHKITKRGQNVTFRCDPISEHNRLYWYRQTLGQGPEFLTYFQNEAQLEKSRLLSDRFSAERPKGSFSTLEIQRTEQGDSAMYLCASSRLTGSAYEQYFGPGTRLTVT.

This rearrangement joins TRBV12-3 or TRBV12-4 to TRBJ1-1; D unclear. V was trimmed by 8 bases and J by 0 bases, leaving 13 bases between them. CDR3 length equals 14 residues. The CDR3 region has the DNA TGTGCCAGCTGCCTGGGATTCATGAACACTGAAGCTTTCTTT. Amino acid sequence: CASCLGFMNTEAFF.

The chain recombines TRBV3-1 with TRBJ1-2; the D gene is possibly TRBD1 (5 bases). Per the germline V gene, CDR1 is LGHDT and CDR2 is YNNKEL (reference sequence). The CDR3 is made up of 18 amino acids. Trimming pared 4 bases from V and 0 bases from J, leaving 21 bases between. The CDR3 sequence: CASSPLPGDVGANYGYTF. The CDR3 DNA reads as TGTGCCAGCAGCCCTCTACCCGGGGACGTCGGGGCTAACTATGGCTACACCTTC.

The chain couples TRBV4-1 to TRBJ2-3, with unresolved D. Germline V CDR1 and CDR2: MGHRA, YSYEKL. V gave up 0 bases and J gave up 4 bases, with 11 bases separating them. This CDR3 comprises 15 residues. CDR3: CASSQDAQLPDTQYF. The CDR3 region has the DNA TGCGCCAGCAGCCAAGATGCCCAATTACCAGATACGCAGTATTTT.

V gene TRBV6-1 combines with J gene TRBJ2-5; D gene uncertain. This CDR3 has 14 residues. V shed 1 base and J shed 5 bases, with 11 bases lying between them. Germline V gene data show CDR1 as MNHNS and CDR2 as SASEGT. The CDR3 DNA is TGTGCCAGCAGTGAAGATCCTTCGAGGGAGACCCAGTACTTC. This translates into CASSEDPSRETQYF.

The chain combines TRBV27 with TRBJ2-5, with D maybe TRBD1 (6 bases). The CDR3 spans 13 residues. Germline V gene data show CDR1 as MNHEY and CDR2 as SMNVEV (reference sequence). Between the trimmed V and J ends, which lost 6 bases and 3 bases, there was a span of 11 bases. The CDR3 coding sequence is TGTGCCAGCAGCCCGGACAGTGAAGAGACCCAGTACTTC. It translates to CASSPDSEETQYF.

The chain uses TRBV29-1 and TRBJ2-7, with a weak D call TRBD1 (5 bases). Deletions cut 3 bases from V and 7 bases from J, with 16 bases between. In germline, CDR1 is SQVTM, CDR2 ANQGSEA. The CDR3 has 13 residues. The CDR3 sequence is CSVESFQGREQYF. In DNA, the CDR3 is TGCAGCGTTGAGTCGTTTCAGGGTCGGGAGCAGTACTTC.

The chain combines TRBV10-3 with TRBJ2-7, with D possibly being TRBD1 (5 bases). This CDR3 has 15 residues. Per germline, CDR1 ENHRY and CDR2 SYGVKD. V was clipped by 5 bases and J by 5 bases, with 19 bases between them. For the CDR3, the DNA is TGTGCCATCAGTCCAAACCCTTCGACAGCTAACGAGCAGTACTTC. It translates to CAISPNPSTANEQYF.

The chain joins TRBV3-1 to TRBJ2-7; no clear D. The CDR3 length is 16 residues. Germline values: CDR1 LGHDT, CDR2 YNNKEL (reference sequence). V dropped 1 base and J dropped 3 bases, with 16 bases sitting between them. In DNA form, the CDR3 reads TGTGCCAGCAGCCAAGCCTATCCTGTCGCCGGCTACGAGCAGTACTTC. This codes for CASSQAYPVAGYEQYF.

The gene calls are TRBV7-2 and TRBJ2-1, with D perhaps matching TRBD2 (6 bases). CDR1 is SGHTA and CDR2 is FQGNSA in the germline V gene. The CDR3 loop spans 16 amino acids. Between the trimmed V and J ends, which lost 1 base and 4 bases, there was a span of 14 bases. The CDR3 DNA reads TGTGCCAGCAGCTTAGGCGGATTAGCGGTTTACAATGAGCAGTTCTTC. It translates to CASSLGGLAVYNEQFF.

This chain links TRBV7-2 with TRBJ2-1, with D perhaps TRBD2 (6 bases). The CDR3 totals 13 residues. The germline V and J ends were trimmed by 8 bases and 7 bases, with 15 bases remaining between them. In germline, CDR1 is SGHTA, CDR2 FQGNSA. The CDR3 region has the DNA TGTGCCAGCCGGGGGATACAAGGGAATGAGCAGTTCTTC. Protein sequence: CASRGIQGNEQFF.

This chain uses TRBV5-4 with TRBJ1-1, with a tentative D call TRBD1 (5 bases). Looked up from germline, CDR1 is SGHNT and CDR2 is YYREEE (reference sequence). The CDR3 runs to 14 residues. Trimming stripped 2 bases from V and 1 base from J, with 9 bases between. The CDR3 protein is CASSFRDRNTEAFF. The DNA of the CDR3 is TGTGCCAGCAGCTTCCGTGACAGGAACACTGAAGCTTTCTTT.

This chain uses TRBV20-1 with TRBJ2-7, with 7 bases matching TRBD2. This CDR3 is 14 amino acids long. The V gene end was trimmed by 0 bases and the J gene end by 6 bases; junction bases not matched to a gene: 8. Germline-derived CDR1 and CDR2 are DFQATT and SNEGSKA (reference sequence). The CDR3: CSARDETSVREQYF. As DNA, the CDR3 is TGCAGTGCTAGAGATGAAACTAGCGTGCGCGAGCAGTACTTC.

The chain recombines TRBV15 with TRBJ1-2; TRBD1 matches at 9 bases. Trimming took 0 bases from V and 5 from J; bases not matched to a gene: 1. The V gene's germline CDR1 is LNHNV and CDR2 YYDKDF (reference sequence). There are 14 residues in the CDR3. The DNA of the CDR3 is TGTGCCACCAGCAGAGAGACAGGGGGATATGGCTACACCTTC. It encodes CATSRETGGYGYTF.

The CDR3 loop reads CASLGQGAYGYTF. CDR3 sequence (DNA): TGTGCCAGCCTTGGACAGGGGGCCTATGGCTACACCTTC. V and J are TRBV5-6 and TRBJ1-2; 11 nucleotides line up with TRBD1. J lost 4 bases, V lost 7 bases, and 3 bases had no gene match. From germline, CDR1 is SGHDT and CDR2 YYEEEE. The CDR3 sequence is 13 residues long.

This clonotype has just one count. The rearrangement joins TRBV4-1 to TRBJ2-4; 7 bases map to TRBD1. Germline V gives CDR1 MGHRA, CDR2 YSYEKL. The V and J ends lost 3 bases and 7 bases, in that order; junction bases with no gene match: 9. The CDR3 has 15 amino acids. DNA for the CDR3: TGCGCCAGCAGCCAGACGACAGAGGGGGCTAACATTCAGTACTTC. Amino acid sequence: CASSQTTEGANIQYF.

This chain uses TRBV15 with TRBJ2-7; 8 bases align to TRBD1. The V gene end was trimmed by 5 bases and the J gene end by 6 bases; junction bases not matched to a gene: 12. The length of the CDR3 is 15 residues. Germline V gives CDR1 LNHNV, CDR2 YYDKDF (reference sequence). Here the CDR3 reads CATSSDLDRAREQYF. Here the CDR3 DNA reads TGTGCCACCAGCTCAGACCTGGACAGGGCCCGCGAGCAGTACTTC.

The CDR3 spells CASSGTGNTQYF. The CDR3 DNA follows: TGTGCCAGCAGTGGTACCGGTAATACGCAGTATTTT. This chain joins TRBV12-3 or TRBV12-4 and TRBJ2-3; D remains ambiguous. The CDR3 consists of 12 residues. Between the trimmed V and J ends, which lost 5 bases and 7 bases, there was a span of 10 bases.